The rows below give T cell receptor beta chains drawn from one sample of a study of blood T cell repertoires in COVID-19. TCRdb's copy holds only in-frame clones and misses some; the assay was immunoSEQ multiplex PCR. There are 90,000 or so clones in the sample; around 88% occur only once, and over 0.45% lies in the top ten. Sequences were obtained from peripheral blood. The receptors derive from a man in his 60s with acute or convalescent COVID-19. CDR3s include the opening cysteine and the closing phenylalanine or tryptophan. The order of the fields is V gene, clone size, D gene, J gene, CDR3 protein, CDR3 DNA. A D gene is named only where the DNA matches it firmly. Not all rows give a size; the values are once, few, many and, for expanded clones, a class.

TRBV5-6,NA,NA,TRBJ1-2,CASSLARGVLGYTF,TGTGCCAGCAGCTTGGCTCGGGGGGTTCTTGGCTACACCTTC
TRBV20-1,NA,NA,TRBJ2-3,CSAAQTDTQYF,TGCAGTGCAGCCCAAACAGATACGCAGTATTTT
TRBV18,NA,NA,TRBJ1-2,CASSPPHSNYGYTF,TGTGCCAGCTCACCACCCCACAGCAACTATGGCTACACCTTC
TRBV6-5,NA,NA,TRBJ2-7,CASRVAARSSYEQYF,TGTGCCAGCAGAGTAGCGGCGAGGAGCTCCTACGAGCAGTACTTC
TRBV7-2,NA,TRBD2,TRBJ2-5,CASRKSGTWETQYF,TGTGCCAGCAGAAAAAGCGGGACGTGGGAGACCCAGTACTTC
TRBV5-1,few,TRBD2,TRBJ2-3,CASSLGGGANTDTQYF,TGCGCCAGCAGCTTGGGCGGGGGGGCAAACACAGATACGCAGTATTTT
TRBV30,NA,NA,TRBJ1-2,CAWSVPGDSYGYTF,TGTGCCTGGAGTGTACCGGGCGACAGCTATGGCTACACCTTC
TRBV28,NA,NA,TRBJ1-6,CASSLSTGLGSYNSPLHF,TGTGCCAGCAGTCTGTCTACAGGGTTAGGTTCCTATAATTCACCCCTCCACTTT
TRBV6-5,NA,NA,TRBJ2-7,CASSTGHSYEQYF,TGTGCCAGCAGTACAGGACACTCCTACGAGCAGTACTTC
TRBV7-2,NA,TRBD1,TRBJ2-7,CASSLGRTGGHEQYF,TGTGCCAGCAGCTTAGGACGGACAGGGGGACACGAGCAGTACTTC
TRBV18,NA,TRBD1,TRBJ1-4,CASSPTTGQSEKLFF,TGTGCCAGCTCACCCACGACAGGGCAGAGTGAAAAACTGTTTTTT
TRBV10-2,NA,TRBD2,TRBJ2-2,CASSVDMGGGGTGELFF,TGCGCCAGCAGTGTGGATATGGGCGGGGGAGGAACCGGGGAGCTGTTTTTT
TRBV7-3,NA,NA,TRBJ1-1,CASSLFVNTEAFF,TGTGCCAGCAGCTTATTCGTTAACACTGAAGCTTTCTTT
TRBV29-1,once,TRBD1,TRBJ2-1,CSVERGLSYNEQFF,TGCAGCGTTGAGAGGGGGCTATCCTACAATGAGCAGTTCTTC
TRBV30,few,TRBD1,TRBJ1-1,CAGYRGVTEAFF,TGTGCCGGGTACAGGGGAGTTACTGAAGCTTTCTTT
TRBV5-1,NA,TRBD1,TRBJ2-1,CASSLGGTGVYNEQFF,TGCGCCAGCAGCCTCGGCGGGACAGGGGTTTACAATGAGCAGTTCTTC
TRBV3-1/TRBV3-2,once,NA,TRBJ2-3,CASSPSGQGNTDTQYF,TGTGCCAGCAGTCCGTCTGGACAAGGGAACACAGATACGCAGTATTTT
TRBV4-1,NA,TRBD1,TRBJ1-1,CASSLTAGTENTEAFF,TGCGCCAGCAGCCTCACTGCCGGGACAGAAAACACTGAAGCTTTCTTT
TRBV7-8,NA,NA,TRBJ1-6,CASSYGQNNSPLHF,TGTGCCAGCAGCTACGGACAGAACAATTCACCCCTCCACTTT
TRBV27,NA,NA,TRBJ2-7,CAIRTLSYEQYF,TGTGCCATTAGGACACTCTCCTACGAGCAGTACTTC
TRBV6-1,NA,TRBD2,TRBJ2-1,CASSGEGLAGGQHEQFF,TGTGCCAGCAGTGGGGAGGGACTAGCGGGGGGGCAACATGAGCAGTTCTTC
TRBV20-1,NA,TRBD2,TRBJ2-7,CSASMPLAGGSVSAYEQYF,TGCAGTGCTAGTATGCCGCTAGCGGGAGGTTCGGTATCGGCCTACGAGCAGTACTTC
TRBV7-3,NA,TRBD1,TRBJ1-1,CASSYGQGPEAFF,TGTGCCAGCAGCTATGGACAGGGCCCGGAAGCTTTCTTT
TRBV19,NA,NA,TRBJ1-1,CASSITGNTEAFF,TGTGCCAGTAGTATTACAGGGAACACTGAAGCTTTCTTT
TRBV5-6,NA,NA,TRBJ2-7,CASSSLHRGSYEQYF,TGTGCCAGCAGCTCACTACACCGTGGTTCTTACGAGCAGTACTTC
TRBV6-5,NA,TRBD2,TRBJ2-1,CASSLLAGANNEQFF,TGTGCCAGCAGCTTACTAGCGGGGGCCAACAATGAGCAGTTCTTC
TRBV18,NA,TRBD1,TRBJ1-5,CASSPGQGNSNQPQHF,TGTGCCAGCTCACCGGGACAGGGCAATAGCAATCAGCCCCAGCATTTT
TRBV7-6,NA,TRBD2,TRBJ2-5,CASSPRAGEETQYF,TGTGCCAGCAGCCCGAGGGCGGGGGAAGAGACCCAGTACTTC
TRBV5-1,NA,TRBD1,TRBJ2-1,CASSLSTGGFNEQFF,TGCGCCAGCAGCTTGTCGACAGGGGGCTTCAATGAGCAGTTCTTC
TRBV6-5,NA,TRBD1,TRBJ1-4,CASSTGTGGNEKLFF,TGTGCCAGCAGCACTGGGACAGGGGGTAATGAAAAACTGTTTTTT
TRBV18,NA,TRBD1,TRBJ1-1,CASSRTGKNTEAFF,TGTGCCAGCTCTAGGACAGGGAAGAACACTGAAGCTTTCTTT
TRBV9,NA,NA,TRBJ2-2,CASSVAQGSSRAGELFF,TGTGCCAGCAGCGTAGCACAGGGTAGTTCAAGGGCCGGGGAGCTGTTTTTT
TRBV6-5,NA,NA,TRBJ1-2,CASSYSGGGYTF,TGTGCCAGCAGTTACTCGGGGGGTGGCTACACCTTC
TRBV5-1,NA,NA,TRBJ2-7,CASSLGQDSYEQYF,TGCGCCAGCAGCTTGGGACAGGACTCCTACGAGCAGTACTTC
TRBV5-1,NA,TRBD1,TRBJ1-1,CASRSGGTDTEAFF,TGCGCCAGCAGATCAGGGGGCACGGACACTGAAGCTTTCTTT
TRBV5-1,NA,NA,TRBJ1-3,CASRQGSGNTIYF,TGCGCCAGCAGGCAGGGATCTGGAAACACCATATATTTT